This T cell receptor (beta chain) originates from a study of blood T cell repertoires in COVID-19. V shed 1 base and J 8 bases; nucleotides not matched to a gene: 6. Germline CDR1 is SEHNR and CDR2 is FQNEAQ (reference sequence). This CDR3 is built from 14 residues. Assay used: immunoSEQ multiplex PCR; TCRdb lists only in-frame clones, some missing. Of approximately 210,000 clones listed, 86% are singletons. The TCR originated in a man aged 25-40 years who had recovered from COVID-19. Sequencing was performed on peripheral blood. The J gene is TRBJ1-1, the V gene TRBV7-9; 8 bases align to TRBD1. The CDR3 DNA reads TGTGCCAGCAGCTTAGGGGGGACAGGTTCCGAAGCTTTCTTT. Amino acids: CASSLGGTGSEAFF.